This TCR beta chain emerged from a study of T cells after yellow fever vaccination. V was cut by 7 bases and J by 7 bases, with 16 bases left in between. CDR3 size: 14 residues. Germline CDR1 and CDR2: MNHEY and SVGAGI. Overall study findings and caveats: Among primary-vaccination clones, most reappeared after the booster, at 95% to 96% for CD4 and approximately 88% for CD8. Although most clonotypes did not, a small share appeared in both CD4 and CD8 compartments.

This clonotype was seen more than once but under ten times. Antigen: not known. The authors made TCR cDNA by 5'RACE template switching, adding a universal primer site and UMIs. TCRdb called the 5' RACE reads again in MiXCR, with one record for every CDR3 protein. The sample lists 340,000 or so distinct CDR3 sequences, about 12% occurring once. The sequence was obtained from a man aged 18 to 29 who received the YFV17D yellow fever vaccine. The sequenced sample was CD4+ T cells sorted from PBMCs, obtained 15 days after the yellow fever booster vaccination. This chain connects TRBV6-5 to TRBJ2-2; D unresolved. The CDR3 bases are TGTGCCAGCAAGGGAACCCGGAAAGGCGGGGAGCTGTTTTTT. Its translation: CASKGTRKGGELFF.